This entry lists 18 T cell receptor beta chains sequenced from one sample in a study of shared clonotypes between healthy human individuals. Sequencing was performed with immunoSEQ multiplex PCR; in TCRdb, only in-frame clones are kept and a portion is missing. The repertoire holds some 1,400,000 clones, with roughly 97% as singletons. The sequencing input was naive CD4+ T cells sorted from blood. Subset described: CD45RA+ positively selected. Source of these receptors: a man aged 30 to 39 in good health.

This clone was seen a few times. The V call is TRBV7-2, the J call TRBJ1-2; perhaps TRBD1 as D (5 bases). CDR1 and CDR2 from the germline V gene are SGHTA and FQGNSA. The CDR3 length is 15 residues. The ends were cut back, 6 bases at V and 4 bases at J, with 18 bases in the middle. CDR3 bases: TGTGCCAGCAGTCCACAGGTCCGGAGGGCCTATGGCTACACCTTC. Translated, it gives CASSPQVRRAYGYTF.

The chain couples TRBV11-2 to TRBJ2-1; 10 bases map to TRBD2. J gave up 6 bases and V 6 bases, and 5 bases lay outside the gene matches. CDR3 size: 14 residues. The germline V gene encodes CDR1 SGHAT and CDR2 FQNNGV. The CDR3 loop reads CASRGAGGPNEQFF. As DNA, the CDR3 is TGTGCCAGCAGGGGAGCGGGAGGGCCCAATGAGCAGTTCTTC.

The gene calls are TRBV5-1 and TRBJ2-5; a possible D gene is TRBD2 (5 bases). Germline assignment: CDR1 SGHRS and CDR2 YFSETQ. The V end was cut by 4 bases, the J end by 3 bases, with 13 bases between. This CDR3 contains 14 residues. The CDR3, as DNA: TGCGCCAGCAGCCGATTACGGGGAGAAGAGACCCAGTACTTC. It yields the protein CASSRLRGEETQYF.

The rearrangement uses TRBV6-4 and TRBJ1-5, with 8 bases identical to TRBD1. The CDR3 consists of 13 residues. With V trimmed by 5 bases and J by 8 bases, 5 bases remained unmatched. The germline V gene encodes CDR1 MRHNA and CDR2 SNTAGT. CDR3 amino acids: CASSRTGTEPQHF. The DNA of the CDR3 is TGTGCCAGCAGTCGGACAGGGACTGAGCCCCAGCATTTT.

The genes are TRBV5-1 and TRBJ2-7; TRBD1 matches 9 bases. Per the germline V gene, CDR1 is SGHRS and CDR2 is YFSETQ. The CDR3 has 15 amino acids. V dropped 1 base and J dropped 2; count of bases not matched to a gene: 4. The CDR3 DNA reads TGCGCCAGCAGCTTGTTGGGGACAGGGCCCTACGAGCAGTACTTC. Translating it yields CASSLLGTGPYEQYF. The entire variable domain, with the rest obtained from reference TRBV5-1 and TRBJ2-7, is as follows: KAGVTQTPRYLIKTRGQQVTLSCSPISGHRSVSWYQQTPGQGLQFLFEYFSETQRNKGNFPGRFSGRQFSNSRSEMNVSTLELGDSALYLCASSLLGTGPYEQYFGPGTRLTVT.

The CDR3 DNA sequence: TGTGCCAGCAGCATGCAAAGCACCACCTACGAGCAGTACTTC. Protein sequence: CASSMQSTTYEQYF. This chain joins TRBV11-2 and TRBJ2-7; D remains ambiguous. V dropped 5 bases and J dropped 2 bases, with 13 bases sitting between them. The CDR3 covers 14 residues. Looked up from germline, CDR1 is SGHAT and CDR2 is FQNNGV.

The rearrangement uses TRBV7-9 and TRBJ2-1; D remains unclear. Germline CDR1 is SEHNR and CDR2 is FQNEAQ (reference sequence). Trimming took 6 bases from V and 4 from J, leaving 10 bases between them. The CDR3 loop spans 13 amino acids. The CDR3 DNA reads TGTGCCAGCAGGAAAGACGCTTACAATGAGCAGTTCTTC. This sequence encodes CASRKDAYNEQFF.

The chain employs TRBV7-9 and TRBJ2-3, with D tentatively TRBD1 (6 bases). V was cut by 6 bases and J by 6 bases, with 19 bases left in between. This CDR3 region has 15 residues. The germline CDR1 and CDR2 sequences are SEHNR and FQNEAQ (reference sequence). CDR3 nucleotide sequence: TGTGCCAGCAGTCAGGGGCGGCTCCTCTCGGATACGCAGTATTTT. Translating it yields CASSQGRLLSDTQYF.

The chain employs TRBV5-1 and TRBJ2-7; D gene ambiguous. The germline V gene encodes CDR1 SGHRS and CDR2 YFSETQ. The CDR3 has 16 residues. Trimming took 3 bases from V and 0 from J, leaving 16 bases between them. DNA for the CDR3: TGCGCCAGCAGCTCCATCTCAGGCCGCACCTCCTACGAGCAGTACTTC. Translated, it gives CASSSISGRTSYEQYF.

The chain employs TRBV11-2 and TRBJ2-4; unclear D gene. Trimming left V 3 bases short and J 0 bases short, with 6 bases between. Germline V gene data show CDR1 as SGHAT and CDR2 as FQNNGV. CDR3 length equals 14 residues. The CDR3 DNA is TGTGCCAGCAGCTTGAACGTAGCCAAAAACATTCAGTACTTC. Amino acids: CASSLNVAKNIQYF.

This chain uses TRBV5-4 with TRBJ2-7; possibly TRBD1 for D (5 bases). V dropped 3 bases and J dropped 0 bases, with 13 bases sitting between them. Germline lookup yields CDR1 SGHNT and CDR2 YYREEE (reference sequence). This CDR3 is built from 15 residues. The CDR3 loop reads CASSWGSTDSYEQYF. The CDR3 DNA reads as TGTGCCAGCAGCTGGGGCTCGACAGACTCCTACGAGCAGTACTTC.

The V gene is TRBV5-4, the J gene TRBJ1-4; D remains ambiguous. Germline-derived CDR1 and CDR2 are SGHNT and YYREEE (reference sequence). The germline V and J ends were trimmed by 0 bases and 8 bases, with 11 bases remaining between them. This CDR3 contains 14 residues. CDR3 DNA: TGTGCCAGCAGCTTGGGGGCAGGTAGAGAAAAACTGTTTTTT. As protein: CASSLGAGREKLFF.

The V and J genes are TRBV18 and TRBJ1-1; D not resolved. Germline CDR1 is KGHSH and CDR2 is LQKENI. The V gene lost 1 base and the J gene lost 4 bases, with 10 bases spanning the gap. CDR3 length equals 14 residues. CDR3 nucleotide sequence: TGTGCCAGCTCACCACGACGGGGAAGCACTGAAGCTTTCTTT. Amino acid sequence: CASSPRRGSTEAFF.

A remark on this clone: Compared with germline, one end of the junction differs, possibly owing to a read error. This chain uses TRBV25-1 with TRBJ1-2; tentative D call: TRBD1 (5 bases). This CDR3 comprises 13 residues. Germline V gene lookup returns CDR1 MGHDK and CDR2 SYGVNS. This CDR3 is CAASFGRDDGHTF. CDR3 bases: TGTGCCGCCTCGTTTGGGAGGGACGATGGCCACACCTTC.

The chain combines TRBV27 with TRBJ2-1; 7 bases align to TRBD2. Germline V gene sequence: CDR1 MNHEY, CDR2 SMNVEV (reference sequence). J gave up 4 bases and V 6 bases, and 12 bases lay outside the gene matches. The CDR3 is 16 residues long. The CDR3 region has the DNA TGTGCCAGCAGCCCGGAGGGACTAAGGCCGTACAATGAGCAGTTCTTC. This translates into CASSPEGLRPYNEQFF.

V and J are TRBV7-6 and TRBJ2-2; TRBD2 matches at 9 bases. V trimming: 2 bases; J trimming: 0 bases; junction bases outside the gene matches: 1. The CDR3 runs 16 residues. Germline lookup yields CDR1 SGHVS and CDR2 FNYEAQ. CDR3 sequence: CASSLIAGANTGELFF. The CDR3 nucleotides are TGTGCCAGCAGCTTAATAGCGGGAGCGAACACCGGGGAGCTGTTTTTT. The full variable domain, rest sourced from reference TRBV7-6 and TRBJ2-2, is GAGVSQSPRYKVTKRGQDVALRCDPISGHVSLYWYRQALGQGPEFLTYFNYEAQQDKSGLPNDRFSAERPEGSISTLTIQRTEQRDSAMYRCASSLIAGANTGELFFGEGSRLTVL.

The V and J genes are TRBV2 and TRBJ2-1; 14 bases map to TRBD2. Germline V gives CDR1 SNHLY, CDR2 FYNNEI. V gave up 6 bases and J gave up 9 bases; unmatched junction bases: 10. The CDR3 runs to 16 residues. The CDR3 here is CASRAGTSGRWGEQFF. In DNA form, the CDR3 reads TGTGCCAGCAGAGCCGGGACTAGCGGGAGATGGGGTGAGCAGTTCTTC.

V usage is TRBV7-9 and J usage is TRBJ1-4; D remains unclear. The germline gives CDR1 SEHNR, CDR2 FQNEAQ (reference sequence). The CDR3 is made up of 13 amino acids. V was cut by 3 bases and J by 7 bases, with 9 bases left in between. CDR3 sequence reads: CASSFFIGEKLFF. CDR3 coding DNA: TGTGCCAGCAGCTTCTTCATCGGTGAAAAACTGTTTTTT.